The 20 T cell receptor beta chains reported below all come from one sample, sequenced in a study of blood T cell repertoires in COVID-19. Some clones are missing from TCRdb's copy, which holds only in-frame ones; the method was immunoSEQ multiplex PCR. The table lists 50,000 to 65,000 clones, around 89% of them singletons, with around 3.7% in the top ten. Source material: peripheral blood. Every receptor here comes from a human donor in a cohort sampled during active COVID-19.

The chain couples TRBV6-2 or TRBV6-3 to TRBJ2-7, with 9 bases matching TRBD2. The CDR3 consists of 18 residues. Unmatched junction bases numbered 15, after V lost 6 bases and J lost 0 bases. The germline CDR1 and CDR2 sequences are MNHEY and SVGEGT. Here the CDR3 DNA reads TGTGCCAGCAGCCCTTACCCCGAAGCGGGAGGAAGCTCCTACGAGCAGTACTTC. Its translation: CASSPYPEAGGSSYEQYF.

The CDR3 nucleotides read TGTGCCAGCAGCCCCGGGACAGGGGGAAGGGTAGAGACCCAGTACTTC. As protein: CASSPGTGGRVETQYF. The chain employs TRBV7-2 and TRBJ2-5; 11 bases fit TRBD1. V shed 5 bases and J 4 bases; nucleotides not matched to a gene: 9. This CDR3 comprises 16 residues. Per the germline V gene, CDR1 is SGHTA and CDR2 is FQGNSA.

V and J are TRBV3-1 (or the pseudogene TRBV3-2) and TRBJ2-5; D unclear. Trimming took off 0 bases at V and 9 bases at J, with 11 bases between the two ends. The CDR3 is 13 amino acids. Germline values: CDR1 LGHDT, CDR2 YNNKEL (reference sequence). CDR3: CASSQDTTRSQYF. The DNA of the CDR3 is TGTGCCAGCAGCCAAGATACGACGCGGTCCCAGTACTTC.

This CDR3 is CASSQDTTGTYEQYF. The CDR3 DNA is TGTGCCAGCTCACAGGACACCACAGGAACTTACGAGCAGTACTTC. V usage is TRBV18 and J usage is TRBJ2-7, with D possibly matching TRBD1 (5 bases). The CDR3 has 15 residues. V was trimmed by 4 bases and J by 4 bases, leaving 17 bases between them. Germline V gives CDR1 KGHSH, CDR2 LQKENI.

This sequence joins TRBV5-6 and TRBJ1-1; D remains unclear. V shed 1 base and J shed 6 bases, with 10 bases lying between them. The CDR3 is made up of 13 amino acids. CDR1 is SGHDT, CDR2 YYEEEE, per germline. CDR3 region: CASSLIRLAEAFF. The CDR3 DNA follows: TGTGCCAGCAGCTTGATCAGGTTGGCTGAAGCTTTCTTT.

The chain joins TRBV7-9 to TRBJ2-5, with unresolved D. Germline V gene lookup returns CDR1 SEHNR and CDR2 FQNEAQ (reference sequence). The CDR3 extends over 14 amino acids. V dropped 3 bases and J dropped 1 base, with 9 bases sitting between them. As DNA, the CDR3 is TGTGCCAGCAGCTTCGACTCCTCCCAAGAGACCCAGTACTTC. It yields the protein CASSFDSSQETQYF.

This chain joins TRBV7-9 and TRBJ2-7, with 7 bases aligning to TRBD1. The V gene's germline CDR1 is SEHNR and CDR2 FQNEAQ (reference sequence). With V trimmed by 5 bases and J by 7 bases, 8 bases remained unmatched. The CDR3 has 13 residues. In DNA form, the CDR3 reads TGTGCCAGCAGCCCAACAGACAGGGTAGAGCAGTACTTC. Protein product: CASSPTDRVEQYF.

The chain links TRBV9 to TRBJ2-3, with 9 nucleotides matching TRBD2. Germline V gene sequence: CDR1 SGDLS, CDR2 YYNGEE. This CDR3 has 15 amino acids. V shed 4 bases and J 4 bases; nucleotides not matched to a gene: 7. The CDR3 loop reads CASSHGASGADTQYF. CDR3 DNA sequence: TGTGCCAGCAGCCACGGGGCTAGCGGGGCAGATACGCAGTATTTT.

The rearrangement joins TRBV6-4 to TRBJ2-7; 7 bases match TRBD2. This CDR3 has 15 residues. With V trimmed by 9 bases and J by 1 base, 12 bases remained unmatched. Germline V gene data show CDR1 as MRHNA and CDR2 as SNTAGT. CDR3 sequence reads: CARVGAGAFSYEQYF. The DNA of the CDR3 is TGTGCCAGGGTAGGGGCGGGAGCTTTTTCCTACGAGCAGTACTTC.

This clone was counted once. CDR3 sequence (DNA): TGTGCCAGCAGTCCCGCTAGCGGGAGTCCCTACGAGCAGTACTTC. It specifies CASSPASGSPYEQYF. V and J are TRBV6-2 or TRBV6-3 and TRBJ2-7; 10 positions match TRBD2. The germline V gene has CDR1 MNHEY and CDR2 SVGEGT. V lost 5 bases, J lost 2 bases, and 6 bases stayed unmatched. This CDR3 has 15 residues.

The rearrangement links TRBV6-1 to TRBJ2-5, with 7 bases aligning to TRBD2. Germline V lookup: CDR1 MNHNS, CDR2 SASEGT. V was pared by 3 bases and J by 11 bases, with 6 bases of the junction left unmatched. The CDR3 contains 12 residues. CDR3 DNA: TGTGCCAGCAGTGATACCGGGACTACGCAGTACTTC. Protein: CASSDTGTTQYF.

The chain couples TRBV19 to TRBJ2-1; 9 nucleotides align to TRBD1. CDR1 LNHDA and CDR2 SQIVND come from the germline V gene (reference sequence). V was pared by 3 bases and J by 7 bases, with 10 bases of the junction left unmatched. CDR3 length: 16 residues. CDR3 DNA: TGTGCCAGTAGTATCGGGGACAGGGCTTTTCCGAATGAGCAGTTCTTC. Protein product: CASSIGDRAFPNEQFF.

V is TRBV10-2 and J is TRBJ1-3; TRBD1 aligns across 7 bases. This CDR3 has 13 residues. Per the germline V gene, CDR1 is WSHSY and CDR2 is SAAADI. The ends lost 4 bases at V and 4 bases at J; junction bases unmatched: 1. CDR3 in amino acids: CASSATGGNTIYF. The CDR3 nucleotides read TGCGCCAGCAGTGCGACAGGGGGAAACACCATATATTTT.

The rearrangement joins TRBV29-1 to TRBJ2-1; no reliable D call. This CDR3 has 12 residues. Germline CDR1 reads SQVTM; CDR2 reads ANQGSEA. V shed 4 bases and J shed 9 bases, with 13 bases lying between them. Here the CDR3 reads CSVVALRSEQFF. CDR3 coding DNA: TGCAGCGTTGTTGCCTTGCGTTCTGAGCAGTTCTTC.

The chain is built from TRBV27 and TRBJ2-2; TRBD2 might be the D (5 bases). The V end was cut by 6 bases, the J end by 3 bases, with 11 bases between. Germline lookup yields CDR1 MNHEY and CDR2 SMNVEV (reference sequence). The CDR3 totals 14 residues. The chain's CDR3 is CASRWGVYTGELFF. In nucleotides, the CDR3 is TGTGCCAGCAGATGGGGAGTTTACACCGGGGAGCTGTTTTTT.

V usage is TRBV6-2 or TRBV6-3 and J usage is TRBJ2-5, with 8 bases fitting TRBD1. This CDR3 has 15 amino acids. Germline V gene lookup returns CDR1 MNHEY and CDR2 SVGEGT. Trimming removed 5 bases from V and 2 bases from J; junction bases left unmatched: 7. For the CDR3, the DNA is TGTGCCAGCAGTGCGGACAGGGATGAACAAGAGACCCAGTACTTC. This codes for CASSADRDEQETQYF.

This chain connects TRBV19 to TRBJ2-3; 8 positions agree with TRBD1. Germline loops: CDR1 LNHDA, CDR2 SQIVND (reference sequence). The CDR3 spans 16 residues. Losses at the gene ends were 1 base for V and 5 bases for J; bases not matched to a gene: 8. CDR3 coding DNA: TGTGCCAGTAGTATAGGATCCAGGGGGCGAGAAGATACGCAGTATTTT. Protein: CASSIGSRGREDTQYF.

As for this clone: Additional DNA sequences in this sample encode the identical CDR3. The genes are TRBV6-2 or TRBV6-3 and TRBJ2-7; 12 bases agree with TRBD2. CDR3 size: 13 residues. With 5 bases clipped from V and 4 bases from J, the junction kept 0 bases outside the gene matches. Germline V gene data show CDR1 as MNHEY and CDR2 as SVGEGT. The CDR3 nucleotides read TGTGCCAGCAGTCTAGCGGGAGGGTACGAGCAGTACTTC. It encodes CASSLAGGYEQYF.

This clone was observed a few times. The gene calls are TRBV4-3 and TRBJ1-5; D is perhaps TRBD1 (5 bases). V gave up 0 bases and J gave up 3 bases, with 9 bases separating them. The CDR3 loop spans 15 amino acids. Germline V gene lookup returns CDR1 LGHNA and CDR2 YSLEER. CDR3 nucleotide sequence: TGCGCCAGCAGCCAAGAAGACAGATCCAATCAGCCCCAGCATTTT. Amino acid sequence: CASSQEDRSNQPQHF.

The chain combines TRBV6-2 or TRBV6-3 with TRBJ2-7, with TRBD2 as a possible D gene (6 bases). Germline V CDR1 and CDR2: MNHEY, SVGEGT. Trimming shortened V by 0 bases and J by 6 bases, and 12 bases separated the two germline ends. The CDR3 sequence is 14 residues long. The CDR3 region is CASSYSGLLVEQYF. The CDR3, as DNA: TGTGCCAGCAGTTACTCCGGACTACTAGTCGAGCAGTACTTC.